The rows below give T cell receptor beta chains drawn from one sample of a study of T cell changes during pregnancy in multiple sclerosis. Sequencing used immunoSEQ multiplex PCR; TCRdb keeps in-frame clones, though not all of them. This table holds over 90,000 clones, 90% to 95% found once. Sequenced here: peripheral blood, sampled after pregnancy. These TCRs come from a female donor with multiple sclerosis, enrolled in a pregnancy study. Both conserved end residues are part of each CDR3.

j_gene: TRBJ2-1; len: 16; v_gene: TRBV7-6; CDR3aa: CASSDEKREGSPEQFF
j_gene: TRBJ2-7; len: 17; v_gene: TRBV28; CDR3aa: CASSQLTLAEKSYEQYF
j_gene: TRBJ2-7; len: 14; v_gene: TRBV7-2; CDR3aa: CASSTYGRSYEQYF
j_gene: TRBJ2-2; len: 12; v_gene: TRBV7-9; CDR3aa: CASRISGRELFF
j_gene: TRBJ2-7; len: 13; v_gene: TRBV6-6; CDR3aa: CASSYSASYEQYF
j_gene: TRBJ2-1; len: 14; v_gene: TRBV19; CDR3aa: CASSIISGSNEQFF
j_gene: TRBJ2-7; len: 17; v_gene: TRBV27; CDR3aa: CASSLFPSRAETYEQYF
j_gene: TRBJ1-1; len: 12; v_gene: TRBV9; CDR3aa: CASSGLGDEAFF
j_gene: TRBJ2-7; len: 13; v_gene: TRBV9; CDR3aa: CASSPGQSYEQYF
j_gene: TRBJ2-2; len: 15; v_gene: TRBV11-2; CDR3aa: CASSSGLAGTGELFF
j_gene: TRBJ1-1; len: 11; v_gene: TRBV6-5; CDR3aa: CASSNTGEAFF
j_gene: TRBJ1-1; len: 16; v_gene: TRBV19; CDR3aa: CASSIGSTGGRTEAFF
j_gene: TRBJ1-1; len: 14; v_gene: TRBV5-1; CDR3aa: CASSLGGRGTEAFF
j_gene: TRBJ2-1; len: 15; v_gene: TRBV5-6; CDR3aa: CASSLVRQGHNEQFF
j_gene: TRBJ2-1; len: 15; v_gene: TRBV6-1; CDR3aa: CASSVTESSYNEQFF
j_gene: TRBJ1-5; len: 15; v_gene: TRBV7-9; CDR3aa: CASSDGAGGHQPQHF
j_gene: TRBJ2-6; len: 17; v_gene: TRBV7-3; CDR3aa: CASSRDRASSGANVLTF
j_gene: TRBJ2-2; len: 20; v_gene: TRBV5-1; CDR3aa: CASSLVPGREGRPNTGELFF
j_gene: TRBJ1-2; len: 17; v_gene: TRBV9; CDR3aa: CASSVGVEGGRSYGYTF
j_gene: TRBJ1-3; len: 13; v_gene: TRBV9; CDR3aa: CASSVVPGNTIYF
j_gene: TRBJ2-1; len: 15; v_gene: TRBV5-4; CDR3aa: CASSLGLAVDNEQFF
j_gene: TRBJ2-1; len: 17; v_gene: TRBV4-1; CDR3aa: CASSSTPGLAVNNEQFF
j_gene: TRBJ1-1; len: 17; v_gene: TRBV7-8; CDR3aa: CASSIMQNRGPNTEAFF
j_gene: TRBJ2-7; len: 14; v_gene: TRBV7-9; CDR3aa: CASSPLAGAGEQYF